One sample yielded the 8 T cell receptor beta chains listed below, sequenced in a study of blood T cell repertoires in COVID-19. Clones were sequenced by immunoSEQ multiplex PCR, and TCRdb holds only the in-frame ones, with some missing. Of some 260,000 clones detected, just over 85% appear once; the ten largest clones hold more than 1.5%. The sequenced sample consisted of PBMCs or T cells enriched from blood (not recorded which). These receptor sequences come from a man aged 35 to 55 who had recovered from COVID-19.

The V gene is TRBV18, the J gene TRBJ1-1; 10 nucleotides align to TRBD1. Germline loops: CDR1 KGHSH, CDR2 LQKENI. The J segment lost 1 base and the V segment lost 4 bases, leaving 9 bases of the junction unmatched. The CDR3 extends over 17 amino acids. The CDR3 region has the DNA TGTGCCAGCTCACGCTACCGGGACAGGGGCGGGAACACTGAAGCTTTCTTT. Amino acids: CASSRYRDRGGNTEAFF.

The chain employs TRBV3-1 (or the pseudogene TRBV3-2) and TRBJ2-7, with TRBD2 matching 11 bases. Germline V lookup: CDR1 LGHDT, CDR2 YNNKEL (reference sequence). This CDR3 region has 16 residues. V dropped 4 bases and J dropped 1; count of bases not matched to a gene: 6. The CDR3 is CASSPEGLAASYEQYF. The CDR3, as DNA: TGTGCCAGCAGCCCCGAGGGACTAGCGGCTTCCTACGAGCAGTACTTC.

A remark on this clone: The junction departs from the called germline gene at one end, perhaps through a read error. The V gene is TRBV7-2, the J gene TRBJ2-3, with 9 nucleotides matching TRBD2. The CDR3 length is 14 residues. Germline-derived CDR1 and CDR2 are SGHTA and FQGNSA. This chain's CDR3 is CASSLAGPTNTQYF. In nucleotides, the CDR3 is TGTGCCAGCAGTCTAGCGGGACCCACAAATACGCAGTATTTT.

This chain links TRBV7-9 with TRBJ1-4; 8 bases align to TRBD1. V lost 5 bases and J lost 5; bases outside the gene matches: 7. The germline CDR1 and CDR2 sequences are SEHNR and FQNEAQ (reference sequence). This CDR3 spans 15 amino acids. The CDR3 is CASSGSGGANEKLFF. CDR3 DNA: TGTGCCAGCAGCGGATCAGGGGGCGCCAATGAAAAACTGTTTTTT.

This chain links TRBV11-2 with TRBJ2-3; 9 bases line up with TRBD1. Per germline, CDR1 SGHAT and CDR2 FQNNGV. The CDR3 totals 15 residues. The ends lost 3 bases at V and 3 bases at J; junction bases unmatched: 4. This CDR3 reads CASSFDRGSTDTQYF. CDR3 bases: TGTGCCAGCAGCTTCGACAGGGGGTCAACAGATACGCAGTATTTT. The full variable domain, with the rest looked up from reference TRBV11-2 and TRBJ2-3, is EAGVAQSPRYKIIEKRQSVAFWCNPISGHATLYWYQQILGQGPKLLIQFQNNGVVDDSQLPKDRFSAERLKGVDSTLKIQPAKLEDSAVYLCASSFDRGSTDTQYFGPGTRLTVL.

The chain links TRBV10-3 to TRBJ2-7; TRBD1 aligns across 8 bases. This CDR3 spans 14 amino acids. Germline loops: CDR1 ENHRY, CDR2 SYGVKD. The ends lost 8 bases at V and 2 bases at J; junction bases unmatched: 8. The DNA for the CDR3 is TGTGCCATCGGTGGACAGGGCCTGGCCTACGAGCAGTACTTC. It specifies CAIGGQGLAYEQYF.

This rearrangement joins TRBV29-1 to TRBJ2-3; 13 nucleotides match TRBD2. The trim removed 7 bases at V and 6 bases at J, leaving 7 bases unmatched. Germline V gene sequence: CDR1 SQVTM, CDR2 ANQGSEA. This CDR3 contains 14 residues. CDR3 sequence reads: CSGTLAGGPDTQYF. The CDR3 DNA follows: TGCAGCGGAACACTAGCGGGGGGGCCTGATACGCAGTATTTT.

In its sample, this clone was seen many times. The V and J genes are TRBV30 and TRBJ2-4; tentatively, D is TRBD2 (5 bases). This CDR3 contains 14 residues. V was clipped by 4 bases and J by 0 bases, with 10 bases between them. Germline assignment: CDR1 GTSNPN and CDR2 SVGIG (reference sequence). As DNA, the CDR3 is TGTGCCTGGAACCTCGGGGTAGCCAAAAACATTCAGTACTTC. Translated, it gives CAWNLGVAKNIQYF.